Following are 20 T cell receptor beta chains from one sample sequenced in a study of blood T cell repertoires in COVID-19. Repertoires were generated with immunoSEQ multiplex PCR, while TCRdb's copy carries only in-frame clones and drops some. The top ten clones hold 0.95% to 1.5% of a sample with roughly 200,000 clones, approximately 90% of them seen once. Sequenced material: PBMCs or T cells enriched from blood (not recorded which). These TCRs come from a man under 40 who had recovered from COVID-19.

This clone was recorded many times. V is TRBV19 and J is TRBJ1-6; a weak D match, TRBD1 (5 bases). V lost 5 bases to trimming and J lost 9 bases, with 11 bases between them. The CDR3 runs to 13 residues. Germline lookup yields CDR1 LNHDA and CDR2 SQIVND (reference sequence). This chain's CDR3 is CASSAGVSSPLHF. In nucleotides, the CDR3 is TGTGCCAGTAGTGCGGGGGTGAGTTCACCCCTCCACTTT.

The J gene is TRBJ1-2, the V gene TRBV2; no clear D. CDR3 size: 17 residues. Between the trimmed V and J ends, which lost 6 bases and 2 bases, there was a span of 22 bases. Germline loops: CDR1 SNHLY, CDR2 FYNNEI. The CDR3 DNA follows: TGTGCCAGCAGGACTATTGACTGGCAGACTATCAACTATGGCTACACCTTC. It encodes CASRTIDWQTINYGYTF.

The rearrangement uses TRBV27 and TRBJ2-1; D perhaps matches TRBD2 (6 bases). The CDR3 runs 15 residues. V was trimmed by 7 bases and J by 0 bases, leaving 13 bases between them. Germline CDR1 is MNHEY and CDR2 is SMNVEV (reference sequence). CDR3 sequence reads: CASKPGASSYNEQFF. CDR3 nucleotide sequence: TGTGCCAGCAAACCGGGAGCGAGCTCCTACAATGAGCAGTTCTTC.

The rearrangement links TRBV4-1 to TRBJ1-4; D might be TRBD1 (5 bases). CDR1 and CDR2 (germline): MGHRA, YSYEKL. This CDR3 contains 16 residues. V gave up 1 base and J gave up 0 bases, with 9 bases separating them. DNA of the CDR3: TGCGCCAGCAGCCAAGGGGGGAGGTCAACTAATGAAAAACTGTTTTTT. This translates into CASSQGGRSTNEKLFF.

The chain carries TRBV4-2 and TRBJ2-7; TRBD1 aligns across 9 bases. Germline lookup yields CDR1 LGHNA and CDR2 YNFKEQ. The CDR3 spans 13 residues. Trimming took 2 bases from V and 6 from J; bases not matched to a gene: 2. DNA of the CDR3: TGTGCCAGCAGCCAACGGACAGGGGCCGAGCAGTACTTC. It codes for CASSQRTGAEQYF.

CDR3 amino acids: CASERTGGNEQFF. In nucleotides, the CDR3 is TGTGCCAGCGAAAGGACGGGCGGGAATGAGCAGTTCTTC. The rearrangement uses TRBV6-5 and TRBJ2-1; possible D gene TRBD2, 5 bases. The CDR3 extends over 13 amino acids. Looked up from germline, CDR1 is MNHEY and CDR2 is SVGAGI. V was cut by 8 bases and J by 7 bases, with 15 bases left in between.

This sequence joins TRBV28 and TRBJ2-5, with D possibly being TRBD2 (6 bases). Germline loops: CDR1 MDHEN, CDR2 SYDVKM. This CDR3 contains 17 residues. Trimming took 1 base from V and 4 from J, leaving 19 bases between them. CDR3 protein: CASSLFGGTSSTETQYF. CDR3 coding DNA: TGTGCCAGCAGTTTATTCGGCGGGACCTCAAGTACAGAGACCCAGTACTTC.

The rearrangement joins TRBV12-5 to TRBJ2-1; 15 nucleotides agree with TRBD2. The CDR3 length is 18 residues. Germline V CDR1 and CDR2: LGHNT, FRNRAP. V gave up 1 base and J gave up 3 bases; unmatched junction bases: 4. The CDR3 loop is CASGLAGLAGGNYNEQFF. The CDR3 nucleotides are TGTGCTAGTGGTTTGGCTGGACTAGCGGGAGGGAACTACAATGAGCAGTTCTTC.

The rearrangement joins TRBV6-2 or TRBV6-3 to TRBJ1-6, with TRBD1 matching over 11 bases. The germline gives CDR1 MNHEY, CDR2 SVGEGT. CDR3 length equals 15 residues. The V segment lost 5 bases and the J segment 11 bases; nucleotides outside the gene matches: 8. This CDR3 reads CASSPRDRGLAPLHF. CDR3 nucleotides: TGTGCCAGCAGTCCCAGGGACAGGGGGTTGGCACCCCTCCACTTT.

The V gene is TRBV14, the J gene TRBJ1-6; no definite D call. Trimming pared 0 bases from V and 14 bases from J, leaving 11 bases between. The CDR3 runs 13 residues. Germline V gives CDR1 SGHDN, CDR2 FVKESK. The CDR3 sequence: CASSQEARSALHF. CDR3 bases: TGTGCCAGCAGCCAAGAAGCGCGCTCGGCCCTCCACTTT.

This chain joins TRBV7-9 and TRBJ1-3; D possibly corresponds to TRBD1 (5 bases). The CDR3 loop spans 15 amino acids. Trimming removed 1 base from V and 0 bases from J, with 7 bases in between. In germline, CDR1 is SEHNR, CDR2 FQNEAQ (reference sequence). CDR3 nucleotide sequence: TGTGCCAGCAGCTTAGACAGGCCCTCTGGAAACACCATATATTTT. Its protein is CASSLDRPSGNTIYF.

The chain has TRBV19 and TRBJ1-2; 8 positions match TRBD1. CDR3 length: 17 residues. The V segment lost 2 bases and the J segment 3 bases; nucleotides outside the gene matches: 11. Germline V gives CDR1 LNHDA, CDR2 SQIVND (reference sequence). The CDR3 sequence: CASSISSIGTGDYGYTF. CDR3 in DNA: TGTGCCAGTAGTATAAGTTCTATCGGGACAGGAGACTATGGCTACACCTTC.

The gene calls are TRBV5-1 and TRBJ1-2, with 7 bases matching TRBD1. The J segment lost 6 bases and the V segment lost 1 base, leaving 6 bases of the junction unmatched. This CDR3 spans 14 amino acids. CDR1 is SGHRS and CDR2 is YFSETQ in the germline V gene. The DNA for the CDR3 is TGCGCCAGCAGCTTGAGACAGGGTGCAAATGGCTACACCTTC. Translation: CASSLRQGANGYTF.

This sequence joins TRBV24-1 and TRBJ2-1; D perhaps matches TRBD2 (5 bases). Germline V lookup: CDR1 KGHDR, CDR2 SFDVKD. The CDR3 loop spans 15 amino acids. V lost 5 bases and J 4 bases, leaving 14 bases between the germline ends. CDR3 DNA: TGTGCCACCAGTGTTTCCGGGCGGGTATACAATGAGCAGTTCTTC. Its protein is CATSVSGRVYNEQFF.

Turning to this clone: The same CDR3 arises from other DNA sequences in this sample as well. J is TRBJ1-1 and V is TRBV3-1 (or the pseudogene TRBV3-2), with D possibly matching TRBD1 (5 bases). CDR1 and CDR2 from the germline V gene are LGHDT and YNNKEL (reference sequence). Trimming removed 2 bases from V and 1 base from J, with 8 bases in between. This CDR3 spans 14 amino acids. Here the CDR3 reads CASSQPGQNTEAFF. The DNA of the CDR3 is TGTGCCAGCAGCCAACCCGGACAGAACACTGAAGCTTTCTTT.

The chain couples TRBV27 to TRBJ2-1; 8 bases match TRBD2. The germline V gene has CDR1 MNHEY and CDR2 SMNVEV (reference sequence). The CDR3 contains 15 residues. J gave up 5 bases and V 2 bases, and 5 bases lay outside the gene matches. In DNA, the CDR3 is TGTGCCAGCAGTTTAGGTCTAGCGGGTAACAATGAGCAGTTCTTC. Translating gives CASSLGLAGNNEQFF.

This chain uses TRBV7-2 with TRBJ2-4; tentatively, D is TRBD1 (6 bases). V was cut by 5 bases and J by 0 bases, with 14 bases left in between. CDR1 and CDR2 (germline): SGHTA, FQGNSA. The CDR3 loop spans 16 amino acids. The CDR3 sequence: CASSLQGSIAKNIQYF. CDR3 nucleotides: TGTGCCAGCAGCCTACAGGGTAGTATAGCCAAAAACATTCAGTACTTC.

This sequence joins TRBV28 and TRBJ1-1, with D possibly being TRBD1 (6 bases). CDR1 is MDHEN and CDR2 is SYDVKM in the germline V gene. The CDR3 extends over 16 amino acids. V was pared by 10 bases and J by 2 bases, with 23 bases between. CDR3 amino acids: CATHLRGSKGNTEAFF. The CDR3 DNA sequence: TGTGCCACCCATCTCAGGGGTTCGAAGGGTAACACTGAAGCTTTCTTT.

The table lists this clone with a count of one. The CDR3 nucleotides read TGTGCCAGCAGCTTAGCGGCCCGGACGGGACTAGCGGGAGGGCTCTACAATGAGCAGTTCTTC. This translates into CASSLAARTGLAGGLYNEQFF. The chain has TRBV7-2 and TRBJ2-1; 16 bases are a match to TRBD2. The germline V gene encodes CDR1 SGHTA and CDR2 FQGNSA. CDR3 length: 21 amino acids. Trimming removed 0 bases from V and 3 bases from J; junction bases left unmatched: 11.

This rearrangement joins TRBV5-8 to TRBJ1-1; 7 positions match TRBD1. CDR3 length: 16 amino acids. V was clipped by 0 bases and J by 1 base; unmatched bases: 6. Germline CDR1 reads SGHTS; CDR2 reads YDEGEE. CDR3 coding DNA: TGTGCCAGCAGCTTGGGCTTCGGGACAGCGAACACTGAAGCTTTCTTT. Protein product: CASSLGFGTANTEAFF.